This passage covers 20 T cell receptor beta chains from one sample sequenced in a study of CD8 T cells in Susac syndrome. Reverse transcription of roughly 0.45 to 1 ug RNA used random hexamers. TCRdb itself ran the immunoSEQ multiplex PCR reads through MiXCR, one entry per CDR3 protein. There are under 95,000 distinct CDR3 sequences in the sample; approximately 95% occur only once, and about 0.45% lies in the top ten. The sequencing input was CD8+ T cells from PBMCs. Receptor source: a human donor with Susac syndrome.

The chain combines TRBV5-1 with TRBJ2-5; D gene unclear. CDR1 is SGHRS, CDR2 YFSETQ, per germline. CDR3 length equals 14 residues. V lost 4 bases, J lost 1 base, and 11 bases lay in between. The CDR3 nucleotides are TGCGCCAGCAGCCTACTCAATCCCCAAGAGACCCAGTACTTC. This codes for CASSLLNPQETQYF.

This clonotype has a single count. V and J are TRBV12-3 or TRBV12-4 and TRBJ2-1; D gene ambiguous. The CDR3 runs 13 residues. V shed 5 bases and J shed 7 bases, with 12 bases lying between them. DNA of the CDR3: TGTGCCAGCAGTCTCCCTGGGATGAATGAGCAGTTCTTC. This gives the protein CASSLPGMNEQFF.

The rearrangement joins TRBV7-2 to TRBJ2-3; maybe TRBD1 (6 bases). Germline V CDR1 and CDR2: SGHTA, FQGNSA. The length of the CDR3 is 15 residues. Trimming removed 4 bases at V and 0 bases at J, with 11 bases between. The CDR3 region is CASSSRQASTDTQYF. The CDR3 nucleotides read TGTGCCAGCAGCTCTCGACAGGCTAGCACAGATACGCAGTATTTT.

The genes are TRBV5-6 and TRBJ2-3, with D possibly being TRBD1 (5 bases). Trimming took off 8 bases at V and 2 bases at J, with 12 bases between the two ends. Germline loops: CDR1 SGHDT, CDR2 YYEEEE. This CDR3 spans 13 amino acids. The CDR3 reads CASRDSLTDTQYF. The CDR3 region has the DNA TGTGCCAGTCGTGACAGCCTCACAGATACGCAGTATTTT.

This clonotype is a singleton in its sample. As DNA, the CDR3 is TGCAGTGCTAGAGAAGAGGCGGGTGGCGCGGACGAGCAGTACTTC. Encoded protein: CSAREEAGGADEQYF. This chain joins TRBV20-1 and TRBJ2-7, with a tentative D call TRBD2 (5 bases). The V end lost 0 bases, the J end lost 5 bases, and 17 bases lay between the germline ends. The germline gives CDR1 DFQATT, CDR2 SNEGSKA (reference sequence). The CDR3 spans 15 residues.

The J gene is TRBJ1-2, the V gene TRBV5-6, with D possibly being TRBD1 (5 bases). This CDR3 is 15 amino acids long. The germline V gene has CDR1 SGHDT and CDR2 YYEEEE. With 0 bases removed from V and 4 bases from J, the gap between germline ends came to 13 bases. The CDR3, as DNA: TGTGCCAGCAGCTTGGAAGCAGGGTCGGTCTATGGCTACACCTTC. Encoded protein: CASSLEAGSVYGYTF. Combining the CDR3 with reference TRBV5-6 and TRBJ1-2 gives the whole variable domain DAGVTQSPTHLIKTRGQQVTLRCSPKSGHDTVSWYQQALGQGPQFIFQYYEEEERQRGNFPDRFSGHQFPNYSSELNVNALLLGDSALYLCASSLEAGSVYGYTFGSGTRLTVV.

The chain joins TRBV7-9 to TRBJ2-7; the match to TRBD1 covers 8 bases. V trimming: 6 bases; J trimming: 7 bases; junction bases outside the gene matches: 14. CDR3 length: 15 amino acids. In germline, CDR1 is SEHNR, CDR2 FQNEAQ (reference sequence). CDR3 region: CASSSDRDRIPEQYF. In DNA, the CDR3 is TGTGCCAGCAGTTCAGACCGGGACAGGATTCCAGAGCAGTACTTC. Drawing the rest from reference TRBV7-9 and TRBJ2-7, the complete variable domain is DTGVSQNPRHKITKRGQNVTFRCDPISEHNRLYWYRQTLGQGPEFLTYFQNEAQLEKSRLLSDRFSAERPKGSFSTLEIQRTEQGDSAMYLCASSSDRDRIPEQYFGPGTRLTVT.

V is TRBV27 and J is TRBJ1-2; D may be TRBD1 (5 bases). CDR3 length: 15 amino acids. Germline V CDR1 and CDR2: MNHEY, SMNVEV (reference sequence). V lost 5 bases to trimming and J lost 0 bases, with 13 bases between them. In nucleotides, the CDR3 is TGTGCCAGCAGTCCACCGGGGGTCCCTAACTATGGCTACACCTTC. Its translation: CASSPPGVPNYGYTF.

V is TRBV11-2 and J is TRBJ2-3; no reliable D call. The CDR3 totals 12 residues. V was shortened by 4 bases and J by 2 bases, with 4 bases between the two germline ends. The germline V gene has CDR1 SGHAT and CDR2 FQNNGV. The CDR3 sequence is CASSSTTDTQYF. CDR3 DNA sequence: TGTGCCAGCAGCTCAACCACAGATACGCAGTATTTT. The full variable domain, with the rest looked up from reference TRBV11-2 and TRBJ2-3, is EAGVAQSPRYKIIEKRQSVAFWCNPISGHATLYWYQQILGQGPKLLIQFQNNGVVDDSQLPKDRFSAERLKGVDSTLKIQPAKLEDSAVYLCASSSTTDTQYFGPGTRLTVL.

The chain combines TRBV6-5 with TRBJ2-7; 11 bases fit TRBD1. The ends lost 5 bases at V and 4 bases at J; junction bases unmatched: 7. The V gene's germline CDR1 is MNHEY and CDR2 SVGAGI. This CDR3 is built from 15 residues. The CDR3 region is CASSPGQGAQYEQYF. The CDR3 DNA follows: TGTGCCAGCAGTCCAGGACAGGGGGCGCAATACGAGCAGTACTTC.

The chain combines TRBV6-4 with TRBJ2-6, with D possibly being TRBD1 or TRBD2 (5 bases each). The CDR3 runs to 15 residues. Trimming took 2 bases from V and 0 from J, leaving 5 bases between them. Germline lookup yields CDR1 MRHNA and CDR2 SNTAGT. CDR3 in amino acids: CASSDGGSGANVLTF. The CDR3 nucleotides are TGTGCCAGCAGTGACGGGGGCTCTGGGGCCAACGTCCTGACTTTC.

The chain couples TRBV6-5 to TRBJ1-4, with no clear D. Deletions cut 0 bases from V and 12 bases from J, with 17 bases between. This CDR3 contains 15 residues. The germline gives CDR1 MNHEY, CDR2 SVGAGI. The CDR3 is CASSYSRGPHVELFF. DNA of the CDR3: TGTGCCAGCAGTTACTCGAGAGGTCCCCACGTTGAACTGTTTTTT.

V usage is TRBV3-1 and J usage is TRBJ2-7, with D perhaps matching TRBD2 (6 bases). This CDR3 comprises 14 residues. The germline V gene has CDR1 LGHDT and CDR2 YNNKEL (reference sequence). V lost 1 base to trimming and J lost 5 bases, with 12 bases between them. The DNA of the CDR3 is TGTGCCAGCAGCCAAGTCAGTCGGAGGGACGAGCAGTACTTC. It is translated as CASSQVSRRDEQYF.

The chain is built from TRBV28 and TRBJ2-5; a possible D gene is TRBD2 (6 bases). The germline gives CDR1 MDHEN, CDR2 SYDVKM. V lost 7 bases and J lost 5, with 14 bases in between. The CDR3 is 13 residues long. The CDR3 DNA reads as TGTGCCAGCATGGGGCTAGCGACGGAGACCCAGTACTTC. Translation gives CASMGLATETQYF.

This chain's CDR3 is CASSLNTGADTEAFF. The CDR3 DNA reads TGTGCCAGCAGCTTAAATACAGGGGCCGACACTGAAGCTTTCTTT. The chain recombines TRBV7-2 with TRBJ1-1, with 7 bases aligning to TRBD1. V was clipped by 2 bases and J by 3 bases; unmatched bases: 6. The CDR3 extends over 15 amino acids. From germline, CDR1 is SGHTA and CDR2 FQGNSA.

The chain carries TRBV6-2 or TRBV6-3 and TRBJ2-7; the match to TRBD1 covers 9 bases. This CDR3 comprises 14 residues. In germline, CDR1 is MNHEY, CDR2 SVGEGT. Losses at the gene ends were 6 bases for V and 3 bases for J; bases not matched to a gene: 6. CDR3 protein: CASSPVDRGYEQYF. The CDR3 region has the DNA TGTGCCAGCAGCCCCGTGGACAGGGGCTACGAGCAGTACTTC.

This clonotype has a single count. The gene calls are TRBV18 and TRBJ2-5; D not certain. This CDR3 comprises 15 residues. With 3 bases removed from V and 4 bases from J, the gap between germline ends came to 15 bases. CDR1 and CDR2 from the germline V gene are KGHSH and LQKENI. CDR3 amino acids: CASSPGSRTRETQYF. CDR3 nucleotides: TGTGCCAGCTCACCCGGGTCCAGGACCAGAGAGACCCAGTACTTC.

The chain recombines TRBV7-9 with TRBJ2-3; 10 bases are shared with TRBD2. With 4 bases clipped from V and 5 bases from J, the junction kept 3 bases outside the gene matches. Germline V gene sequence: CDR1 SEHNR, CDR2 FQNEAQ (reference sequence). The CDR3 runs to 14 residues. The CDR3 loop reads CASSSSGSGDTQYF. In DNA, the CDR3 is TGTGCCAGCAGCTCTAGCGGGAGTGGAGATACGCAGTATTTT.

The rearrangement uses TRBV13 and TRBJ2-1; maybe TRBD2 (6 bases). This CDR3 region has 17 residues. Per the germline V gene, CDR1 is PRHDT and CDR2 is FYEKMQ (reference sequence). Trimming cost V 5 bases and J 2 bases, with 19 bases left between them. The CDR3: CASSGIAEGLPYNEQFF. The CDR3 nucleotides are TGTGCCAGCAGCGGGATTGCGGAGGGCCTACCCTACAATGAGCAGTTCTTC.

V is TRBV27 and J is TRBJ1-5, with D possibly TRBD1 on 5 matching bases. The CDR3 covers 12 residues. V shed 2 bases and J shed 6 bases, with 5 bases lying between them. CDR1 and CDR2 (germline): MNHEY, SMNVEV (reference sequence). This CDR3 reads CASSLRGQPQHF. The CDR3 coding sequence is TGTGCCAGCAGTTTAAGGGGTCAGCCCCAGCATTTT.